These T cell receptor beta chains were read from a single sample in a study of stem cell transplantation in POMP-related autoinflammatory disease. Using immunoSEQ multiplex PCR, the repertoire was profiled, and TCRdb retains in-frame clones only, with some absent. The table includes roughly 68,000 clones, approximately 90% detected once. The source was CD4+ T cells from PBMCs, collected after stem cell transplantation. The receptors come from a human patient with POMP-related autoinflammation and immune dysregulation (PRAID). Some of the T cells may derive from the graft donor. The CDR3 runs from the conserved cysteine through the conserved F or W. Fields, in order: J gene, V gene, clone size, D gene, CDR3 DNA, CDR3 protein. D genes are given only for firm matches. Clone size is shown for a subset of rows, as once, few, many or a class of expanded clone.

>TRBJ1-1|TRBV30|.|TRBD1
TGTGCCTGGCGATGGACAGGGATAACTTTCTTT
CAWRWTGITFF
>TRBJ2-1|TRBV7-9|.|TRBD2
TGTGCCAGCAGCTTAACGGGACTAGCGGGGGGTCACTTCTTC
CASSLTGLAGGHFF
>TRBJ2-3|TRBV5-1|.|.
TGCGCCAGCAGCTGGGGCGGGACCCCAGAACATACGCAGTATTTT
CASSWGGTPEHTQYF
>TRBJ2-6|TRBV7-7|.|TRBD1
TGTGCCAGCAGCTTACAAGTCCCGGGACAGGGGGCGGGGGCCAACGTCCTGACTTTC
CASSLQVPGQGAGANVLTF
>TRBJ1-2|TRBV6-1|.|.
TGTGCCAGCAGTGAAGGCTGGAGGTCGTTACAGTATGGCTACACCTTC
CASSEGWRSLQYGYTF
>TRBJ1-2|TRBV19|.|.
TGTGCCAGTAAAGGGGGAAGACGCTTGGGCCCCTATGGCTACACCTTC
CASKGGRRLGPYGYTF
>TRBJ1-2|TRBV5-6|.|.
TGTGCCAGCGCCGAAATAGGACAGAGTTACCATGGCTACACCTTC
CASAEIGQSYHGYTF
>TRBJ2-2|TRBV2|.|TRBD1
TGTGCCAGCAACCTACAGGGGCCGAACACCGGGGAGCTGTTTTTT
CASNLQGPNTGELFF
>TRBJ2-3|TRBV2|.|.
TGTGCCAGCAGTCTAGCGACAGATACGCAGTATTTT
CASSLATDTQYF
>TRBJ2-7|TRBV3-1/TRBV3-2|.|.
TGTGCCAGCAGCCAACTACGAGGGCTCGAGCAGTACTTC
CASSQLRGLEQYF
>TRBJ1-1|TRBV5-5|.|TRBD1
TGTGCCAGCAGCTCAAACAGGGGAGTGAACACTGAAGCTTTCTTT
CASSSNRGVNTEAFF
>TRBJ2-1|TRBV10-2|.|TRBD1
TGCGCCAGCAGGGCCGGGACAGGGGGCCCCTACAATGAGCAGTTCTTC
CASRAGTGGPYNEQFF
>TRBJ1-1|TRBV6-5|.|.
TGTGCCAGCAGTTTTCGATCCAAGGTCGACACTGAAGCTTTCTTT
CASSFRSKVDTEAFF
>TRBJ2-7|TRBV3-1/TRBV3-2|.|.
TGTGCCAGCAGCCTCTCGGGGGTCTACGAGCAGTACTTC
CASSLSGVYEQYF
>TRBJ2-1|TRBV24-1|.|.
TGTGCCACCAGTGCCGCAGGGTCGCGCAATGAGCAGTTCTTC
CATSAAGSRNEQFF
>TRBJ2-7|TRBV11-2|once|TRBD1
TGTGCCAGCAGCTTGGGGCAGGGGGACGAGCAGTACTTC
CASSLGQGDEQYF
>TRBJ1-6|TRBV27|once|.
TGTGCCAGCAGTTCAACCCCAACATTTGGACCCCTCCACTTT
CASSSTPTFGPLHF
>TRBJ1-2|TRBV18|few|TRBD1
TGTGCCAGCTCACCCGGCGGACAGGGGGCTTACTATGGCTACACCTTC
CASSPGGQGAYYGYTF
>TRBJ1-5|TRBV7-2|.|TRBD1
TGTGCCAGCAGCGGGCAGACAGGGGTCGGTCAGCCCCAGCATTTT
CASSGQTGVGQPQHF
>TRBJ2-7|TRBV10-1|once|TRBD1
TGCGCCAGCAGCCGCGGACAGGAGGTCTACGAGCAGTACTTC
CASSRGQEVYEQYF
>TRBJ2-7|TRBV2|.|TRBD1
TGTGCCAGCAGTGAGCTAAGGACAGGCACGAGGGAGCAGTACTTC
CASSELRTGTREQYF
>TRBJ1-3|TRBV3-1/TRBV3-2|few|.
TGTGCCAGCAGCCAAGTAAGGGACTCTGGAAACACCATATATTTT
CASSQVRDSGNTIYF
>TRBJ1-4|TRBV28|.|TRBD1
TGTGCCAGCAGGATCCCGGGACAGGGGAGTGAAAAACTGTTTTTT
CASRIPGQGSEKLFF
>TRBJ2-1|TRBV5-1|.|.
TGCGCCAGCAGCTTGAGGTTCCGTAGTGAGCAGTTCTTC
CASSLRFRSEQFF
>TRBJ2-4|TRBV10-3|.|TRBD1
TGTGCCATCTCCCAGAACAGGGGGGACTCCATTCAGTACTTC
CAISQNRGDSIQYF
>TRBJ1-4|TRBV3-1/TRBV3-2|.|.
TGTGCCAGCAGCCTGGGCAGGACCGCCGAAAAACTGTTTTTT
CASSLGRTAEKLFF
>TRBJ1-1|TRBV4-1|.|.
TGCGCCAGCAGCCAAGTGGGTGGGAGACAGAAAGAAGCTTTCTTT
CASSQVGGRQKEAFF
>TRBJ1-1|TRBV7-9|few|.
TGTGCCAGCAGCCGAGCCATGAACACTGAAGCTTTCTTT
CASSRAMNTEAFF